These 19 T cell receptor beta chains originate from one sample sequenced in a study of blood T cell repertoires in COVID-19. Only in-frame clones appear in the TCRdb table, and some are missing; sequencing was by immunoSEQ multiplex PCR. Of approximately 140,000 clones listed, 70% to 90% were seen once; the top ten hold less than 4%. Sequencing was performed on PBMCs or T cells enriched from blood (not recorded which). These receptors originate from a woman between 50 and 59 years old with acute COVID-19.

The chain recombines TRBV19 with TRBJ2-1; 9 bases align to TRBD1. Trimming took 4 bases from V and 7 from J; bases not matched to a gene: 5. Germline CDR1 LNHDA, CDR2 SQIVND (reference sequence). This CDR3 spans 14 amino acids. CDR3 bases: TGTGCCAGTAGTACCGGACAGGGGTGGAATGAGCAGTTCTTC. Encoded protein: CASSTGQGWNEQFF.

This clone came up once. The chain combines TRBV7-8 with TRBJ2-7; D is unclear. The germline CDR1 and CDR2 sequences are SGHVS and FQNEAQ. This CDR3 region has 13 residues. V lost 3 bases, J lost 0 bases, and 6 bases lay in between. CDR3 coding DNA: TGTGCCAGCAGCTTGAGACTCTCCTACGAGCAGTACTTC. Translation gives CASSLRLSYEQYF.

J is TRBJ2-7 and V is TRBV19; tentatively, D is TRBD2 (6 bases). The CDR3 sequence is 15 residues long. V lost 5 bases and J lost 0, with 14 bases in between. The germline V gene has CDR1 LNHDA and CDR2 SQIVND (reference sequence). The CDR3 region is CASSGGWWDSYEQYF. CDR3 in DNA: TGTGCCAGTAGTGGAGGGTGGTGGGACTCCTACGAGCAGTACTTC.

The V gene is TRBV7-6, the J gene TRBJ2-3; TRBD2 matches at 9 bases. CDR3 size: 16 residues. Germline V lookup: CDR1 SGHVS, CDR2 FNYEAQ. J was trimmed by 2 bases and V by 3 bases; bases with no gene match: 6. CDR3 sequence reads: CASSLTSGTFTDTQYF. CDR3 nucleotides: TGTGCCAGCAGCTTGACTAGCGGAACATTCACAGATACGCAGTATTTT.

J is TRBJ2-5 and V is TRBV7-6, with 8 bases matching TRBD2. Losses at the gene ends were 6 bases for V and 3 bases for J; bases not matched to a gene: 15. Germline V CDR1 and CDR2: SGHVS, FNYEAQ. This CDR3 is 17 amino acids long. The CDR3 reads CASSLLIPGRAKETQYF. As DNA, the CDR3 is TGTGCCAGCAGTCTTCTGATCCCCGGGAGGGCCAAAGAGACCCAGTACTTC.

This clone occurred a few times. V usage is TRBV6-4 and J usage is TRBJ2-2; the match to TRBD2 covers 9 bases. V shed 7 bases and J 4 bases; nucleotides not matched to a gene: 13. CDR3 size: 17 residues. Per germline, CDR1 MRHNA and CDR2 SNTAGT. CDR3 sequence reads: CASISGGLAGSTGELFF. DNA of the CDR3: TGTGCCAGCATCTCAGGGGGGCTAGCGGGGTCCACCGGGGAGCTGTTTTTT.

The gene calls are TRBV18 and TRBJ1-4, with D unclear. Between the trimmed V and J ends, which lost 4 bases and 6 bases, there was a span of 9 bases. From germline, CDR1 is KGHSH and CDR2 LQKENI. The CDR3 has 13 amino acids. CDR3 region: CASSLRTDEKLFF. The CDR3 DNA sequence: TGTGCCAGCTCACTACGCACGGATGAAAAACTGTTTTTT.

The V call is TRBV7-9, the J call TRBJ2-5, with D maybe TRBD1 (5 bases). Germline V lookup: CDR1 SEHNR, CDR2 FQNEAQ (reference sequence). Trimming pared 1 base from V and 7 bases from J, leaving 16 bases between. The CDR3 runs 15 residues. CDR3 nucleotides: TGTGCCAGCAGCTTAGTGGGGCAGGTAGCCGCGACCCAGTACTTC. Its protein product is CASSLVGQVAATQYF.

The chain combines TRBV2 with TRBJ1-5; 9 bases line up with TRBD1. With V trimmed by 8 bases and J by 2 bases, 4 bases remained unmatched. The CDR3 extends over 14 amino acids. Germline CDR1 is SNHLY and CDR2 is FYNNEI. This CDR3 is CASVRDRGNQPQHF. In DNA, the CDR3 is TGTGCCAGCGTCCGGGACAGGGGCAATCAGCCCCAGCATTTT.

This clone was counted a single time. The V call is TRBV19, the J call TRBJ2-4; TRBD2 matches 13 bases. V was clipped by 5 bases and J by 3 bases; unmatched bases: 7. The CDR3 spans 17 residues. Germline V lookup: CDR1 LNHDA, CDR2 SQIVND (reference sequence). CDR3 in DNA: TGTGCCAGTAGTGCTCGGACTAGCGGGGGTATCAAAAACATTCAGTACTTC. This translates into CASSARTSGGIKNIQYF.

V and J are TRBV9 and TRBJ1-4; a possible D gene is TRBD1 (5 bases). Trimming took off 0 bases at V and 3 bases at J, with 15 bases between the two ends. The CDR3 sequence is 17 residues long. The germline CDR1 and CDR2 sequences are SGDLS and YYNGEE. This CDR3 reads CASSVATPGEANEKLFF. CDR3 coding DNA: TGTGCCAGCAGCGTAGCTACCCCGGGGGAGGCTAATGAAAAACTGTTTTTT.

The chain employs TRBV7-2 and TRBJ2-3; 11 bases map to TRBD2. The CDR3 consists of 16 residues. After removal of 6 bases from V and 4 bases from J, the junction contained 9 bases not matched to a gene. Germline V lookup: CDR1 SGHTA, CDR2 FQGNSA. The CDR3 loop is CASRLTSGSLPDTQYF. CDR3 in DNA: TGTGCCAGCAGGTTAACTAGCGGGAGTCTCCCAGATACGCAGTATTTT.

This chain connects TRBV28 to TRBJ1-5; tentative D call: TRBD1 (6 bases). Trimming cost V 7 bases and J 3 bases, with 13 bases left between them. The CDR3 is 14 amino acids. Germline CDR1 MDHEN, CDR2 SYDVKM. The CDR3 region is CASKQGSYNQPQHF. The DNA of the CDR3 is TGTGCCAGCAAGCAGGGGTCCTACAATCAGCCCCAGCATTTT. The variable domain in full, completed from reference TRBV28 and TRBJ1-5, reads DVKVTQSSRYLVKRTGEKVFLECVQDMDHENMFWYRQDPGLGLRLIYFSYDVKMKEKGDIPEGYSVSREKKERFSLILESASTNQTSMYLCASKQGSYNQPQHFGDGTRLSIL.

On this clone: The sample contains more than one DNA sequence encoding this CDR3. This chain links TRBV2 with TRBJ2-1; tentatively, D is TRBD2 (6 bases). The CDR3 runs to 15 residues. V lost 4 bases and J lost 10, with 20 bases in between. Germline V gene sequence: CDR1 SNHLY, CDR2 FYNNEI. For the CDR3, the DNA is TGTGCCAGCAGTGGCTTTTCAGGACTAAGCTCGGAGCAGTTCTTC. It codes for CASSGFSGLSSEQFF.

The rearrangement links TRBV30 to TRBJ1-1; D unresolved. CDR1 is GTSNPN, CDR2 SVGIG, per germline (reference sequence). V lost 1 base and J 6 bases, leaving 12 bases between the germline ends. CDR3 length: 13 residues. The CDR3 spells CAWSATRLSEAFF. The CDR3 bases are TGTGCCTGGAGTGCGACAAGGCTCTCTGAAGCTTTCTTT.

The rearrangement joins TRBV30 to TRBJ1-5; D is possibly TRBD1 (6 bases). Germline V lookup: CDR1 GTSNPN, CDR2 SVGIG (reference sequence). The CDR3 extends over 13 amino acids. Trimming removed 8 bases at V and 4 bases at J, with 15 bases between. The CDR3 loop is CATQGRGNQPQHF. Written as DNA, the CDR3 is TGTGCCACCCAGGGGAGAGGGAATCAGCCCCAGCATTTT.

The chain has TRBV11-2 and TRBJ2-7; tentatively, D is TRBD1 (6 bases). Germline V gives CDR1 SGHAT, CDR2 FQNNGV. The CDR3 has 15 amino acids. Trimming removed 1 base from V and 2 bases from J, with 12 bases in between. The CDR3 DNA sequence: TGTGCCAGCAGCTTAGCTGCCAGGGACACCTACGAGCAGTACTTC. It is translated as CASSLAARDTYEQYF.

The V call is TRBV7-9, the J call TRBJ2-5; 7 bases are a match to TRBD1. The CDR3 length is 14 residues. The ends lost 4 bases at V and 5 bases at J; junction bases unmatched: 7. Germline V gene lookup returns CDR1 SEHNR and CDR2 FQNEAQ (reference sequence). CDR3 protein: CASSSGQVRETQYF. DNA for the CDR3: TGTGCCAGCAGCTCCGGACAGGTGAGGGAGACCCAGTACTTC.

The V and J genes are TRBV12-5 and TRBJ2-7; D remains unclear. The CDR3 runs to 16 residues. Trimming took 1 base from V and 2 from J, leaving 15 bases between them. From germline, CDR1 is LGHNT and CDR2 FRNRAP. The CDR3 nucleotides are TGTGCTAGTGGTTTGGACCCGGGTCTCCGAGCCTACGAGCAGTACTTC. Its translation: CASGLDPGLRAYEQYF.